The 25 T cell receptor beta chains below were found in one sample sequenced in a study of T-cell reconstitution after alpha-beta-depleted transplantation in children. This sample's TCRbeta library carried unique molecular identifier barcodes. From the PCR reads, TCRdb called clonotypes with MiXCR, one entry per CDR3 protein. The sample has about 540,000 distinct CDR3 sequences; 15% to 20% are singletons. The sequencing here drew on PBMCs from the stem cell graft donor, taken from the stem cell graft. Receptors originate from a human donor who donated a stem cell graft to a child with acute lymphoblastic leukemia.

This clonotype has only a few counts. V gene TRBV6-1 combines with J gene TRBJ2-3; tentatively, D is TRBD1 (6 bases). The CDR3 has 14 residues. Germline V gives CDR1 MNHNS, CDR2 SASEGT. V lost 6 bases, J lost 0 bases, and 10 bases lay in between. Here the CDR3 DNA reads TGTGCCAGCAGAGGACAGTGGAGCACAGATACGCAGTATTTT. The encoded protein is CASRGQWSTDTQYF.

The CDR3 DNA follows: TGTGCCAGCAGCGCGGGGATCTCCTACGAGCAGTACTTC. Protein: CASSAGISYEQYF. V and J are TRBV7-7 and TRBJ2-7; a possible D gene is TRBD2 (6 bases). Germline loops: CDR1 SSHAT, CDR2 FNYEAQ (reference sequence). V shed 5 bases and J shed 0 bases, with 8 bases lying between them. The CDR3 is 13 amino acids.

This clonotype was recorded many times. V gene TRBV5-1 combines with J gene TRBJ1-1, with 10 bases aligning to TRBD1. This CDR3 spans 15 amino acids. J gave up 10 bases and V 2 bases, and 11 bases lay outside the gene matches. CDR1 is SGHRS, CDR2 YFSETQ, per germline. In DNA form, the CDR3 reads TGCGCCAGCAGCTTTCCGGGACAGGGGACCTTGGGAGCTTTCTTT. Translating it yields CASSFPGQGTLGAFF.

The rearrangement uses TRBV29-1 and TRBJ1-2; D is ambiguous. The CDR3 runs to 13 residues. The V end lost 4 bases, the J end lost 4 bases, and 13 bases lay between the germline ends. Per germline, CDR1 SQVTM and CDR2 ANQGSEA. The CDR3 loop is CSVVYVQGYGYTF. CDR3 nucleotides: TGCAGCGTTGTATACGTTCAAGGCTATGGCTACACCTTC.

This clonotype appeared a few times. The V and J genes are TRBV7-6 and TRBJ2-7; possibly TRBD2 for D (5 bases). The ends were cut back, 5 bases at V and 0 bases at J, with 14 bases in the middle. From germline, CDR1 is SGHVS and CDR2 FNYEAQ. The CDR3 extends over 15 amino acids. CDR3 DNA sequence: TGTGCCAGCAGCCCCGCTTCGGACTTCTCCTACGAGCAGTACTTC. It specifies CASSPASDFSYEQYF.

With respect to this clonotype: At one boundary the junction diverges from the germline segment, which might be a read error. The chain couples TRBV12-3 or TRBV12-4 to TRBJ2-5, with D possibly matching TRBD2 (6 bases). The CDR3 loop spans 15 amino acids. The CDR3 protein is CASNLEPGDHETQYF. The CDR3 region has the DNA TGTGCCAGCAATCTGGAGCCGGGAGACCATGAGACCCAGTACTTC.

This clonotype appeared a few times. The CDR3 DNA follows: TGCGCCAGCAGCCAACCGGGACAGGGATCTGAGACCCAGTACTTC. Amino acid sequence: CASSQPGQGSETQYF. The V call is TRBV5-1, the J call TRBJ2-5; 9 bases match TRBD1. The CDR3 length is 15 residues. The germline V gene encodes CDR1 SGHRS and CDR2 YFSETQ. The V and J ends lost 4 bases and 5 bases, in that order; junction bases with no gene match: 9.

This clonotype was observed a few times. The CDR3 reads CSVVQGTLFF. In DNA, the CDR3 is TGCAGCGTCGTTCAGGGGACGCTATTCTTT. The chain employs TRBV29-1 and TRBJ1-1, with a weak D call TRBD1 (6 bases). With 6 bases removed from V and 14 bases from J, the gap between germline ends came to 16 bases. This CDR3 contains 10 residues. From germline, CDR1 is SQVTM and CDR2 ANQGSEA.

The rearrangement uses TRBV15 and TRBJ2-7; D is uncertain. This CDR3 contains 13 residues. Germline CDR1 reads LNHNV; CDR2 reads YYDKDF (reference sequence). Trimming stripped 6 bases from V and 0 bases from J, with 9 bases between. The CDR3 DNA reads as TGTGCCACCAGTCAGGTTCGCTCCTACGAGCAGTACTTC. Translating it yields CATSQVRSYEQYF. Combining the CDR3 with reference TRBV15 and TRBJ2-7 gives the whole variable domain DAMVIQNPRYQVTQFGKPVTLSCSQTLNHNVMYWYQQKSSQAPKLLFHYYDKDFNNEADTPDNFQSRRPNTSFCFLDIRSPGLGDTAMYLCATSQVRSYEQYFGPGTRLTVT.

This clonotype showed up many times. The rearrangement joins TRBV7-9 to TRBJ2-6, with 8 nucleotides matching TRBD1. Germline V gene data show CDR1 as SEHNR and CDR2 as FQNEAQ (reference sequence). The junction had 0 bases not matched to a gene; V was cut back by 3 bases and J by 2 bases. The CDR3 contains 15 residues. CDR3 nucleotides: TGTGCCAGCAGCTTGGACAGGGCTGGGGCCAACGTCCTGACTTTC. Its protein product is CASSLDRAGANVLTF.

In this sample, this clonotype turned up a few times. The chain links TRBV10-2 to TRBJ2-2; D is possibly TRBD2 (6 bases). This CDR3 contains 15 residues. Per the germline V gene, CDR1 is WSHSY and CDR2 is SAAADI. V dropped 11 bases and J dropped 0 bases, with 16 bases sitting between them. The CDR3 sequence: CAAGRRDTNTGELFF. The CDR3 DNA reads as TGCGCCGCTGGAAGGCGGGATACGAACACCGGGGAGCTGTTTTTT.

The gene calls are TRBV5-1 and TRBJ2-2; 7 positions match TRBD2. Germline V lookup: CDR1 SGHRS, CDR2 YFSETQ. V shed 0 bases, J shed 6 bases, and the junction held 8 bases outside the gene matches. This CDR3 spans 16 amino acids. The CDR3 protein is CASSLGASGISGELFF. CDR3 in DNA: TGCGCCAGCAGCTTGGGGGCGAGCGGGATCTCCGGGGAGCTGTTTTTT. Combining the CDR3 with reference TRBV5-1 and TRBJ2-2 gives the whole variable domain KAGVTQTPRYLIKTRGQQVTLSCSPISGHRSVSWYQQTPGQGLQFLFEYFSETQRNKGNFPGRFSGRQFSNSRSEMNVSTLELGDSALYLCASSLGASGISGELFFGEGSRLTVL.

This clonotype appeared a few times. This chain connects TRBV5-4 to TRBJ2-4, with D perhaps TRBD2 (6 bases). This CDR3 has 14 residues. Trimming took 2 bases from V and 9 from J, leaving 15 bases between them. Germline lookup yields CDR1 SGHNT and CDR2 YYREEE (reference sequence). CDR3 coding DNA: TGTGCCAGCAGCTTCCGGCAGGGAGGAAGCATTCAGTACTTC. It specifies CASSFRQGGSIQYF.

A few counts support this clonotype. The chain uses TRBV27 and TRBJ2-5; TRBD2 is a possible D gene (6 bases). V was shortened by 8 bases and J by 5 bases, with 15 bases between the two germline ends. The CDR3 has 13 amino acids. Per germline, CDR1 MNHEY and CDR2 SMNVEV (reference sequence). The CDR3 DNA reads as TGTGCCAGCGGGACTCCCCTGGGCGAGACCCAGTACTTC. Translating it yields CASGTPLGETQYF.

The chain employs TRBV25-1 and TRBJ2-4; 8 nucleotides line up with TRBD2. The CDR3 loop spans 15 amino acids. Trimming took 3 bases from V and 0 from J; bases not matched to a gene: 1. Germline CDR1 and CDR2: MGHDK and SYGVNS. The CDR3 reads CASSDTSGAKNIQYF. The CDR3 coding sequence is TGTGCCAGCAGTGATACTAGCGGAGCCAAAAACATTCAGTACTTC.

This sequence joins TRBV19 and TRBJ2-1; weak D call: TRBD1 (5 bases). V lost 6 bases and J lost 0, with 12 bases in between. From germline, CDR1 is LNHDA and CDR2 SQIVND (reference sequence). The CDR3 contains 15 residues. CDR3 in DNA: TGTGCCAGTAGGACAGAGACAGACTCCTACAATGAGCAGTTCTTC. Its protein product is CASRTETDSYNEQFF.

The chain carries TRBV3-1 and TRBJ1-2; no clear D. The V end lost 4 bases, the J end lost 2 bases, and 17 bases lay between the germline ends. CDR3 length: 16 residues. Germline V gene data show CDR1 as LGHDT and CDR2 as YNNKEL (reference sequence). In DNA, the CDR3 is TGTGCCAGCAGCCTTTATAATCGAGCGGAGAACTATGGCTACACCTTC. This sequence encodes CASSLYNRAENYGYTF.

The V and J genes are TRBV29-1 and TRBJ1-2, with 10 bases aligning to TRBD1. The junction had 4 bases not matched to a gene; V was cut back by 6 bases and J by 3 bases. CDR3 length: 13 amino acids. Germline assignment: CDR1 SQVTM and CDR2 ANQGSEA. The DNA for the CDR3 is TGCAGCGTGGCCGGGACAGGGGACTATGGCTACACCTTC. Residues: CSVAGTGDYGYTF.

This clonotype showed up just a few times. The genes are TRBV7-8 and TRBJ2-7, with no clear D. The CDR3 contains 16 residues. V was trimmed by 2 bases and J by 1 base, leaving 15 bases between them. Germline loops: CDR1 SGHVS, CDR2 FQNEAQ. The CDR3: CASSLRKDQPSYEQYF. The CDR3 nucleotides read TGTGCCAGCAGCTTAAGGAAGGACCAGCCGTCCTACGAGCAGTACTTC.

The rearrangement joins TRBV6-5 to TRBJ2-4, with D possibly being TRBD2 (5 bases). The germline CDR1 and CDR2 sequences are MNHEY and SVGAGI. Trimming shortened V by 4 bases and J by 5 bases, and 15 bases separated the two germline ends. The CDR3 sequence is 15 residues long. The CDR3 bases are TGTGCCAGCAGTTTTGAACGGGGTCGGGAAAACATTCAGTACTTC. Translated: CASSFERGRENIQYF.

This clonotype was seen a few times. Here the CDR3 DNA reads TGCGCCAGCAGCCCGGAGTCCTCAGATACGCAGTATTTT. It translates to CASSPESSDTQYF. J is TRBJ2-3 and V is TRBV5-1, with D unclear. The CDR3 loop spans 13 amino acids. Germline assignment: CDR1 SGHRS and CDR2 YFSETQ. V was cut by 4 bases and J by 4 bases, with 10 bases left in between.

This clonotype was seen a handful of times. The chain links TRBV5-1 to TRBJ2-7, with TRBD1 as a possible D gene (5 bases). This CDR3 contains 17 residues. Germline V CDR1 and CDR2: SGHRS, YFSETQ. Deletions cut 0 bases from V and 0 bases from J, with 16 bases between. CDR3 sequence (DNA): TGCGCCAGCAGCTTGGGCCCGCAGGGCGGAAGCTCCTACGAGCAGTACTTC. It yields the protein CASSLGPQGGSSYEQYF.

This sequence joins TRBV29-1 and TRBJ1-1; D is perhaps TRBD1 (5 bases). V lost 4 bases to trimming and J lost 4 bases, with 10 bases between them. This CDR3 region has 12 residues. Germline lookup yields CDR1 SQVTM and CDR2 ANQGSEA. The CDR3 loop reads CSVAGASTEAFF. In DNA form, the CDR3 reads TGCAGCGTTGCCGGGGCCTCCACTGAAGCTTTCTTT. The variable domain in full, with the rest retrieved from reference TRBV29-1 and TRBJ1-1, is SAVISQKPSRDICQRGTSLTIQCQVDSQVTMMFWYRQQPGQSLTLIATANQGSEATYESGFVIDKFPISRPNLTFSTLTVSNMSPEDSSIYLCSVAGASTEAFFGQGTRLTVV.

This clonotype was observed many times. The V gene is TRBV12-3 or TRBV12-4, the J gene TRBJ2-7; no clear D. V lost 1 base, J lost 2 bases, and 24 bases lay in between. The CDR3 totals 19 residues. CDR3 nucleotides: TGTGCCAGCAGTTTAGAATCTTGGTTCAGGTCGGAAGGGACCTACGAGCAGTACTTC. Residues: CASSLESWFRSEGTYEQYF.

The rearrangement links TRBV10-3 to TRBJ1-2; D unresolved. In germline, CDR1 is ENHRY, CDR2 SYGVKD. The CDR3 has 15 residues. Trimming removed 8 bases at V and 0 bases at J, with 16 bases between. The CDR3 nucleotides read TGTGCCATCGGGATCTGGGGAGGAACTAACTATGGCTACACCTTC. Protein product: CAIGIWGGTNYGYTF.